The 14 T cell receptor beta chains given below trace back to one sample, sequenced in a study of blood T cell repertoires in COVID-19 (dated by TCRdb to 2018 to 2021). Libraries were prepared through the immunoSEQ multiplex PCR assay. TCRdb holds this immuneACCESS table with in-frame rearrangements only. Some clones are missing; in checked studies, unresolved V genes explain under half, and the rest has no known cause. In all, the sample holds under 200,000 clones, and 75% to 85% of those were seen once. The ten largest account for around 3.2% of the sample. Input material: PBMCs or T cells enriched from blood (not recorded which). These receptors all stem from a woman aged 60-70 years who had recovered from COVID-19.

The chain links TRBV14 to TRBJ1-4; D might be TRBD1 (6 bases). CDR3 length: 15 amino acids. The V gene lost 10 bases and the J gene lost 4 bases, with 19 bases spanning the gap. Per germline, CDR1 SGHDN and CDR2 FVKESK. The CDR3 sequence is CAIALYRDNNEKLFF. The DNA for the CDR3 is TGTGCCATCGCCCTCTACCGGGACAATAATGAAAAACTGTTTTTT.

V gene TRBV7-8 combines with J gene TRBJ2-6, with D possibly matching TRBD1 (6 bases). CDR1 is SGHVS and CDR2 is FQNEAQ in the germline V gene. The CDR3 is 17 amino acids. Trimming left V 3 bases short and J 0 bases short, with 12 bases between. CDR3 loop: CASSLGDIRSGANVLTF. CDR3 DNA: TGTGCCAGCAGCTTGGGGGACATTCGCTCTGGGGCCAACGTCCTGACTTTC.

This clone was found a few times. The chain is built from TRBV10-1 and TRBJ1-1, with D unresolved. Trimming cost V 0 bases and J 7 bases, with 9 bases left between them. The CDR3 loop spans 13 amino acids. The germline V gene encodes CDR1 WNHNN and CDR2 SYGVQD (reference sequence). CDR3 loop: CASSESNKNEAFF. Written as DNA, the CDR3 is TGCGCCAGCAGTGAGTCGAACAAAAATGAAGCTTTCTTT.

CDR3 DNA sequence: TGTGCCAGCAGTCAATTCACAGGGTACTATGGCTACACCTTC. This gives the protein CASSQFTGYYGYTF. This chain connects TRBV14 to TRBJ1-2, with D possibly being TRBD1 (6 bases). CDR1 SGHDN and CDR2 FVKESK come from the germline V gene. V lost 6 bases, J lost 3 bases, and 14 bases lay in between. The CDR3 runs 14 residues. The variable domain in full, completed from reference TRBV14 and TRBJ1-2, reads EAGVTQFPSHSVIEKGQTVTLRCDPISGHDNLYWYRRVMGKEIKFLLHFVKESKQDESGMPNNRFLAERTGGTYSTLKVQPAELEDSGVYFCASSQFTGYYGYTFGSGTRLTVV.

The chain recombines TRBV6-5 with TRBJ2-1; 8 bases agree with TRBD2. Germline CDR1 is MNHEY and CDR2 is SVGAGI. J was trimmed by 6 bases and V by 2 bases; bases with no gene match: 3. This CDR3 spans 14 amino acids. The DNA of the CDR3 is TGTGCCAGCAGTTACGTAGGACTAGCCAATGAGCAGTTCTTC. Translation gives CASSYVGLANEQFF.

The chain has TRBV6-5 and TRBJ1-3, with TRBD1 as a possible D gene (5 bases). The ends were cut back, 4 bases at V and 5 bases at J, with 12 bases in the middle. The CDR3 length is 14 residues. In germline, CDR1 is MNHEY, CDR2 SVGAGI. The CDR3 is CASSSRGGRNTIYF. The CDR3, as DNA: TGTGCCAGCAGTTCACGGGGGGGTAGAAACACCATATATTTT.

V usage is TRBV11-3 and J usage is TRBJ2-2; maybe TRBD1 (6 bases). The CDR3 is 15 amino acids. V lost 0 bases and J lost 2, with 7 bases in between. From germline, CDR1 is SGHNT and CDR2 YENEEA. CDR3 amino acids: CASSLEGTNTGELFF. The CDR3 nucleotides are TGTGCCAGCAGCTTAGAGGGGACAAACACCGGGGAGCTGTTTTTT. The full variable domain, its missing parts supplied by reference TRBV11-3 and TRBJ2-2, is EAGVVQSPRYKIIEKKQPVAFWCNPISGHNTLYWYLQNLGQGPELLIRYENEEAVDDSQLPKDRFSAERLKGVDSTLKIQPAELGDSAVYLCASSLEGTNTGELFFGEGSRLTVL.

The chain couples TRBV6-5 to TRBJ2-3; 8 bases map to TRBD2. V lost 2 bases to trimming and J lost 2 bases; unmatched junction nucleotides: 6. This CDR3 has 16 amino acids. Germline values: CDR1 MNHEY, CDR2 SVGAGI. Here the CDR3 DNA reads TGTGCCAGCAGTTACGGGACTAGTTCGGTCACAGATACGCAGTATTTT. This sequence encodes CASSYGTSSVTDTQYF.

The rearrangement joins TRBV7-2 to TRBJ1-5, with 9 bases that match TRBD1. This CDR3 spans 14 amino acids. The germline V gene encodes CDR1 SGHTA and CDR2 FQGNSA. V gave up 5 bases and J gave up 4 bases; unmatched junction bases: 3. DNA for the CDR3: TGTGCCAGCAGCGTAGACAGGGGGAATCAGCCCCAGCATTTT. Encoded protein: CASSVDRGNQPQHF.

V gene TRBV15 combines with J gene TRBJ1-2; D is possibly TRBD1 (6 bases). V lost 4 bases and J 4 bases, leaving 10 bases between the germline ends. The germline V gene has CDR1 LNHNV and CDR2 YYDKDF (reference sequence). The CDR3 covers 13 residues. The DNA of the CDR3 is TGTGCCACCAGCACCAGGACAGCCTATGGCTACACCTTC. It specifies CATSTRTAYGYTF.

The chain links TRBV29-1 to TRBJ1-2; 10 nucleotides align to TRBD1. From germline, CDR1 is SQVTM and CDR2 ANQGSEA. This CDR3 region has 14 residues. After removal of 6 bases from V and 4 bases from J, the junction contained 8 bases not matched to a gene. The DNA of the CDR3 is TGCAGCGTGGGGACAGGGGATCTAAGCTATGGCTACACCTTC. Residues: CSVGTGDLSYGYTF.

The chain recombines TRBV3-1 (or the pseudogene TRBV3-2) with TRBJ2-7, with D perhaps matching TRBD2 (6 bases). This CDR3 is built from 13 residues. The V gene's germline CDR1 is LGHDT and CDR2 YNNKEL (reference sequence). V shed 4 bases and J shed 6 bases, with 13 bases lying between them. Here the CDR3 reads CASSPWGEIEQYF. The CDR3 DNA reads TGTGCCAGCAGCCCATGGGGGGAAATCGAGCAGTACTTC.

This chain links TRBV5-1 with TRBJ1-1; maybe TRBD1 (6 bases). Trimming cost V 4 bases and J 1 base, with 14 bases left between them. Germline loops: CDR1 SGHRS, CDR2 YFSETQ. The CDR3 sequence is 15 residues long. CDR3 nucleotides: TGCGCCAGCAGCCCGGACCCACAGGGGAACACTGAAGCTTTCTTT. It specifies CASSPDPQGNTEAFF. Using reference TRBV5-1 and TRBJ1-1 for the parts outside the CDR3, the full variable domain is KAGVTQTPRYLIKTRGQQVTLSCSPISGHRSVSWYQQTPGQGLQFLFEYFSETQRNKGNFPGRFSGRQFSNSRSEMNVSTLELGDSALYLCASSPDPQGNTEAFFGQGTRLTVV.

The rearrangement links TRBV14 to TRBJ1-6, with 7 bases identical to TRBD1. Germline lookup yields CDR1 SGHDN and CDR2 FVKESK. The V gene end was trimmed by 4 bases and the J gene end by 13 bases; junction bases not matched to a gene: 10. CDR3 size: 14 residues. The CDR3 DNA reads as TGTGCCAGCAGCCTCGGGACAGTTAGAGGCCCCCTCCACTTT. Protein product: CASSLGTVRGPLHF.